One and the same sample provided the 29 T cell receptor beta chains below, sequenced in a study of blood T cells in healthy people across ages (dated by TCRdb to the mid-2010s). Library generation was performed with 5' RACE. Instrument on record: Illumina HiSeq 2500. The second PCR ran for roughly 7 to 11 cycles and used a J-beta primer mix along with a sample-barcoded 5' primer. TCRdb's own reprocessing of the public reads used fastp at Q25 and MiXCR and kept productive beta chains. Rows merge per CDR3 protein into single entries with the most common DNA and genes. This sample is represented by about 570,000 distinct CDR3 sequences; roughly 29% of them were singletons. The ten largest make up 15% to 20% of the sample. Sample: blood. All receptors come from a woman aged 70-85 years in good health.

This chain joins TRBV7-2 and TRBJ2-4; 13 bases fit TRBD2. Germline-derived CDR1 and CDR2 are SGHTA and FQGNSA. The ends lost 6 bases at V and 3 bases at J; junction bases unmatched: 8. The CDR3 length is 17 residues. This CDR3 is CASRPTSGGAGKNIQYF. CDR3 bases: TGTGCCAGCAGACCCACTAGCGGGGGGGCGGGCAAAAACATTCAGTACTTC.

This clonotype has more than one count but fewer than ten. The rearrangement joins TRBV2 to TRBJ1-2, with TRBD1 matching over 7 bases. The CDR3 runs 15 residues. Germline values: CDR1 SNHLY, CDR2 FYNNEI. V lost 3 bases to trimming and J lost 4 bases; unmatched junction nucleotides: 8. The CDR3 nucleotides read TGTGCCAGCAGTGACACAAGGACAGGCAGCTATGGCTACACCTTC. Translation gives CASSDTRTGSYGYTF.

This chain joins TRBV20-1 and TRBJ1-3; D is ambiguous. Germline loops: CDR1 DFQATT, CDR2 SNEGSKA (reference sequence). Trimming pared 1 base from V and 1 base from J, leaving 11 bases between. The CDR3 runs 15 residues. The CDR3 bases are TGCAGTGCTAGAGGACCGGGAGGTTCTGGAAACACCATATATTTT. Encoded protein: CSARGPGGSGNTIYF.

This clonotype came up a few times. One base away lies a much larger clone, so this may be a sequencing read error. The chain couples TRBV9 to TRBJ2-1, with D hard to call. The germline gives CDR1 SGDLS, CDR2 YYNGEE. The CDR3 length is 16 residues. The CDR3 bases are TGTGCCCGCAGCGTAAGGCTGAAGGACTCCTACAATGAGCAGTTCTTC. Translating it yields CARSVRLKDSYNEQFF.

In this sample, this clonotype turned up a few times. Written as DNA, the CDR3 is TGTGCCAGCAGCAACGGGGGGATGGGGCAAGAGACCCAGTACTTC. It encodes CASSNGGMGQETQYF. The chain combines TRBV11-2 with TRBJ2-5; 7 nucleotides line up with TRBD2. The CDR3 length is 15 residues. V shed 5 bases and J 2 bases; nucleotides not matched to a gene: 8. Germline CDR1 is SGHAT and CDR2 is FQNNGV.

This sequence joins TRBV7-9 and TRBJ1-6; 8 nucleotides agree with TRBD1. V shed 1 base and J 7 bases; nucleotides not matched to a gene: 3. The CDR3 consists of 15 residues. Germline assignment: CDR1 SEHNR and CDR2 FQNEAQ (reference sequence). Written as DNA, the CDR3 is TGTGCCAGCAGCTTAGAGCAGGGGGCGAATTCACCCCTCCACTTT. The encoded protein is CASSLEQGANSPLHF.

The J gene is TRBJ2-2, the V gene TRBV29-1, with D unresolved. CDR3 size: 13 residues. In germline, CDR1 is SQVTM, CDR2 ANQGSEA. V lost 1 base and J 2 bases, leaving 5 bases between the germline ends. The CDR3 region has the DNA TGCAGCGTTGAAGCAGGAAACACCGGGGAGCTGTTTTTT. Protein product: CSVEAGNTGELFF.

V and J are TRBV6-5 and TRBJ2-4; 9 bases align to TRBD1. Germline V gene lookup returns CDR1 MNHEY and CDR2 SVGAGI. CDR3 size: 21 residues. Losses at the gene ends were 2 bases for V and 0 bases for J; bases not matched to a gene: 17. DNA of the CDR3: TGTGCCAGCAGTTACGTTTTAAGGGGCCGGGACAGGGAGCTAGCCAAAAACATTCAGTACTTC. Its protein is CASSYVLRGRDRELAKNIQYF.

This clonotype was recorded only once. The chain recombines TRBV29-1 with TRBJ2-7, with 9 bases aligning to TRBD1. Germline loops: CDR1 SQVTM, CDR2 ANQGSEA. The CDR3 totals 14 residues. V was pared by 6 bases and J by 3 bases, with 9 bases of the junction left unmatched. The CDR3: CSVTAGTGNYEQYF. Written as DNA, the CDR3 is TGCAGCGTCACTGCCGGGACAGGGAACTACGAGCAGTACTTC.

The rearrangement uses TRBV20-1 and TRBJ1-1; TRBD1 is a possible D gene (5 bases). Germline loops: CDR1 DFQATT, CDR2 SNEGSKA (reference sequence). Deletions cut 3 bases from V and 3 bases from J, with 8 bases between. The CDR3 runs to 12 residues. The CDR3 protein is CSARGGDTEAFF. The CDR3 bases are TGCAGTGCTAGGGGAGGGGACACTGAAGCTTTCTTT.

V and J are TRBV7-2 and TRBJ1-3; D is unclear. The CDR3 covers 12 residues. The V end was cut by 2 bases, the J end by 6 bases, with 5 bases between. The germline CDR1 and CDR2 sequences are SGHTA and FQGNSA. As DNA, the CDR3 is TGTGCCAGCAGCTTAAATTCAAACACCATATATTTT. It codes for CASSLNSNTIYF.

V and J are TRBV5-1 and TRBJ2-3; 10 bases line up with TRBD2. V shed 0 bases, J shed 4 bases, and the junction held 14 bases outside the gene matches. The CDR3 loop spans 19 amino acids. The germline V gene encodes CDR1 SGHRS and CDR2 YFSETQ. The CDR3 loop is CASSLGPSRAGGRPDTQYF. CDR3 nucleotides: TGCGCCAGCAGCTTGGGCCCTTCACGAGCGGGGGGGCGGCCAGATACGCAGTATTTT.

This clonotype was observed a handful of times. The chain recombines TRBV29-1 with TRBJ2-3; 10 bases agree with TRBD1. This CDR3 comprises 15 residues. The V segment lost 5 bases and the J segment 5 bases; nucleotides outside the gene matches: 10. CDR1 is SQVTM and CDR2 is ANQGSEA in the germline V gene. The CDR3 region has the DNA TGCAGCGTTATAGAACGACAGGGGGCACAAGATACGCAGTATTTT. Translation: CSVIERQGAQDTQYF.

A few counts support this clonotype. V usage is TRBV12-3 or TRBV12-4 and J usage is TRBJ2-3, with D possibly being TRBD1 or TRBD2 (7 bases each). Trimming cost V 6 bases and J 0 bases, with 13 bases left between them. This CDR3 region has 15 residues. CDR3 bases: TGTGCCAGCAGGGGGGGGACAGCTAGCACAGATACGCAGTATTTT. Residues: CASRGGTASTDTQYF.

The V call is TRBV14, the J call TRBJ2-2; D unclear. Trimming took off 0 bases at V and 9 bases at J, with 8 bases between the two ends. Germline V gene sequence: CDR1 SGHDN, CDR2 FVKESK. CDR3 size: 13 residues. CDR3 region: CASSQEVVRELFF. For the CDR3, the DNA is TGTGCCAGCAGCCAAGAGGTCGTGCGGGAGCTGTTTTTT.

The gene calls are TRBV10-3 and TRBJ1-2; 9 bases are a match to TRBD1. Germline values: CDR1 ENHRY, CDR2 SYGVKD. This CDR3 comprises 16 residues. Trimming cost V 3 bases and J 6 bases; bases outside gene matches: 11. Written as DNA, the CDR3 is TGTGCCATCAGTGATGGGGTACAGGGGGCACTGAATGGCTACACCTTC. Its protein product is CAISDGVQGALNGYTF.

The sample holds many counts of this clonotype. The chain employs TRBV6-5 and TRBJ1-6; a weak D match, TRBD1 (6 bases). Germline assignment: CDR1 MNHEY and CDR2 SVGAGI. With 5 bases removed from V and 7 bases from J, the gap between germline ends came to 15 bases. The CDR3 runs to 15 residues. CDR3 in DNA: TGTGCCAGCAGTCCGGACAGTTCAGGGAATTCACCCCTCCACTTT. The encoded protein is CASSPDSSGNSPLHF.

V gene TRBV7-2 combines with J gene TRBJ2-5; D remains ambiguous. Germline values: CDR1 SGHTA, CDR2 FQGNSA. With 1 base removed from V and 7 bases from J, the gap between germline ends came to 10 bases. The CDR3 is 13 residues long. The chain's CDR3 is CASSLEDLTTQYF. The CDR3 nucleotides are TGTGCCAGCAGCTTAGAAGACCTCACGACCCAGTACTTC.

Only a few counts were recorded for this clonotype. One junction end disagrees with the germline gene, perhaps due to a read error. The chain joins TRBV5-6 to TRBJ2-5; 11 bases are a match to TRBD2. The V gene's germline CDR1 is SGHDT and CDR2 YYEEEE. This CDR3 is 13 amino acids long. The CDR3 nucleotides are TGTGCCAGCAACTCCATGCAGATAGCGGGGGGGAACTTC. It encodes CASNSMQIAGGNF.

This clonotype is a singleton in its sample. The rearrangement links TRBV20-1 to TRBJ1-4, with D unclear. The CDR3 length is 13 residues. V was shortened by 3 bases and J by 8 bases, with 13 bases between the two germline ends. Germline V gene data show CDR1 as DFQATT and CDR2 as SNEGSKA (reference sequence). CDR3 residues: CSASDVVGEKLFF. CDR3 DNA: TGCAGTGCTAGCGACGTAGTGGGGGAAAAACTGTTTTTT.

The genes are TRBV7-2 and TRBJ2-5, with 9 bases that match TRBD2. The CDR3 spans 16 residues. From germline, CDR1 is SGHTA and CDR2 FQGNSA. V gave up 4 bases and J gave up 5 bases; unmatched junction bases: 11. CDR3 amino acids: CASSYLAGPGIETQYF. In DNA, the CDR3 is TGTGCCAGCAGCTACCTAGCGGGGCCAGGTATTGAGACCCAGTACTTC.

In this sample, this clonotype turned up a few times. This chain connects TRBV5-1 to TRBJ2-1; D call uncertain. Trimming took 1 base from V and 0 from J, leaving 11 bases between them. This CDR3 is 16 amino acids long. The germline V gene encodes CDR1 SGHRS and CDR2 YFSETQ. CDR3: CASSLQYLSSYNEQFF. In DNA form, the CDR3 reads TGCGCCAGCAGCTTGCAATATCTGAGCTCCTACAATGAGCAGTTCTTC.

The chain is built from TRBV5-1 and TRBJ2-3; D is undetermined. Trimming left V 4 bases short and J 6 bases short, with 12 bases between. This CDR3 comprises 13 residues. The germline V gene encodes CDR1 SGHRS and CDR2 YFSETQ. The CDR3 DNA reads TGCGCCAGCAGCGTAAGAAATCCCGATACGCAGTATTTT. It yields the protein CASSVRNPDTQYF.

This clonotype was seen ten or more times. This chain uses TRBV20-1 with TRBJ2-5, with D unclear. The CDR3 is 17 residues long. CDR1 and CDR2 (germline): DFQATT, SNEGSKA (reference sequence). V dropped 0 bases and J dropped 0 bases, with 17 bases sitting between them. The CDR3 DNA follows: TGCAGTGCTAGAGACTCGGCTCGACACGGGTACCAAGAGACCCAGTACTTC. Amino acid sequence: CSARDSARHGYQETQYF.

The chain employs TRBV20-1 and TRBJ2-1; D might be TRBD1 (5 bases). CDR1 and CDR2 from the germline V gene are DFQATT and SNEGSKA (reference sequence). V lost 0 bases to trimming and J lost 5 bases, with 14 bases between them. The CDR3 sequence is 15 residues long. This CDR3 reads CSAREKQVGHNEQFF. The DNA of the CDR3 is TGCAGTGCTAGAGAGAAACAGGTCGGCCACAATGAGCAGTTCTTC.

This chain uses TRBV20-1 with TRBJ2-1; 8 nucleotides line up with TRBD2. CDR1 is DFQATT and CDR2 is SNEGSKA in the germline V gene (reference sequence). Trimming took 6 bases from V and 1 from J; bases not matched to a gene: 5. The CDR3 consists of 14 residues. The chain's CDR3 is CSAEAGVSYNEQFF. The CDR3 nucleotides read TGCAGTGCGGAAGCGGGGGTATCCTACAATGAGCAGTTCTTC.

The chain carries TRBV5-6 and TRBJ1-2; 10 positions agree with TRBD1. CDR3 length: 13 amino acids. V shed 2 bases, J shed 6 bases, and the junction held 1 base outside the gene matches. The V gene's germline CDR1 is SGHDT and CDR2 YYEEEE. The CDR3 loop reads CASSFGTGDGYTF. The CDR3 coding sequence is TGTGCCAGCAGCTTTGGGACAGGGGATGGCTACACCTTC. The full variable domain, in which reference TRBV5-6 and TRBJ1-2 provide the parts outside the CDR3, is DAGVTQSPTHLIKTRGQQVTLRCSPKSGHDTVSWYQQALGQGPQFIFQYYEEEERQRGNFPDRFSGHQFPNYSSELNVNALLLGDSALYLCASSFGTGDGYTFGSGTRLTVV.

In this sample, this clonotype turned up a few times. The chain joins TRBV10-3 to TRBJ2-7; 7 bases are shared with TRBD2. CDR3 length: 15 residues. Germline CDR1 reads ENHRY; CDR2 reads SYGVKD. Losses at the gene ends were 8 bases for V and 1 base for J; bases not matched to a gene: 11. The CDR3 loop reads CAIQSGSGGSYEQYF. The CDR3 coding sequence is TGTGCCATCCAATCGGGGTCGGGGGGATCCTACGAGCAGTACTTC.

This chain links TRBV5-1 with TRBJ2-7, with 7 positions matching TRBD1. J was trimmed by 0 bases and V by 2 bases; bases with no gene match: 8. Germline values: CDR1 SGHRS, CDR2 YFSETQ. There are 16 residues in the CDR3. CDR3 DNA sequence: TGCGCCAGCAGCTTAACCGGGACAGACTACTCCTACGAGCAGTACTTC. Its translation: CASSLTGTDYSYEQYF.